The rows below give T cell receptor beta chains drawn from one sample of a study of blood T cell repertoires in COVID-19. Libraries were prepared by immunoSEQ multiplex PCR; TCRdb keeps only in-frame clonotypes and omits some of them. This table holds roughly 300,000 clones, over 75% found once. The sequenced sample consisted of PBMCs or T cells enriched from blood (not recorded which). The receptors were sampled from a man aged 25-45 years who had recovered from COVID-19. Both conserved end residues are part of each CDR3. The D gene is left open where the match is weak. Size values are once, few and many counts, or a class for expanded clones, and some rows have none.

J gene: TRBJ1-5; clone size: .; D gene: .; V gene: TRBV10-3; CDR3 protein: CAISDAARQGSNQPQHF; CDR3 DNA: TGTGCCATCAGTGACGCGGCTAGGCAGGGCAGCAATCAGCCCCAGCATTTT
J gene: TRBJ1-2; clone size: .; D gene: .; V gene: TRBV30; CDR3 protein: CAWISPGREEYGYTF; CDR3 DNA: TGTGCCTGGATCTCGCCTGGCAGGGAAGAGTATGGCTACACCTTC
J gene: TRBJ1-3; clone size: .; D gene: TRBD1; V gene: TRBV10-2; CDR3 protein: CASRHPGQGGNTIYF; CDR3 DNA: TGCGCCAGCAGACACCCGGGACAGGGAGGAAACACCATATATTTT
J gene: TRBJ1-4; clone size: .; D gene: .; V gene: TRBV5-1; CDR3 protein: CASSSPVSTNEKLFF; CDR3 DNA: TGCGCCAGCAGCTCTCCAGTTTCAACTAATGAAAAACTGTTTTTT
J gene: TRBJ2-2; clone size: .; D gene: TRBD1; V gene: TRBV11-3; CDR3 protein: CASSRPTGGNSGELFF; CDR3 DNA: TGTGCCAGCAGCCGCCCTACAGGGGGTAACTCCGGGGAGCTGTTTTTT
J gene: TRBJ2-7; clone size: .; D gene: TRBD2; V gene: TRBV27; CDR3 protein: CASSLSGGSGSGNEQYF; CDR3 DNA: TGTGCCAGCAGTTTATCAGGAGGGAGCGGGAGTGGAAACGAGCAGTACTTC
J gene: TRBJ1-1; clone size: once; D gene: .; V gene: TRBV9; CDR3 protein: CASSVGPDTLGTEAFF; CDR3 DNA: TGTGCCAGCAGCGTAGGTCCCGACACGCTTGGCACTGAAGCTTTCTTT
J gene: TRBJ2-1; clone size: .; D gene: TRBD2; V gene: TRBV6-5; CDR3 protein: CASSPPGGYNEQFF; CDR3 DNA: TGTGCCAGCAGTCCCCCCGGGGGGTACAATGAGCAGTTCTTC
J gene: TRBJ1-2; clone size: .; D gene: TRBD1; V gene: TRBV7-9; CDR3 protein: CASSLDRGAEYGYTF; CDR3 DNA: TGTGCCAGCAGCCTTGACAGGGGGGCTGAGTATGGCTACACCTTC
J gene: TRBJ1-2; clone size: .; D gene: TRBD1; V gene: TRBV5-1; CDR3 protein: CASSLVTGQGNYGYTF; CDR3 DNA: TGCGCCAGCAGCTTGGTTACGGGACAGGGGAACTATGGCTACACCTTC
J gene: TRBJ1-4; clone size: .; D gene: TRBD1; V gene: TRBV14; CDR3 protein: CASSQVGGTGTPATNEKLFF; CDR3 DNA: TGTGCCAGCAGCCAAGTGGGAGGGACAGGGACGCCTGCAACTAATGAAAAACTGTTTTTT
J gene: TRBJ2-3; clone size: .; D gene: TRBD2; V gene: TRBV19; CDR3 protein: CASQGLAGGPGDTQYF; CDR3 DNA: TGTGCCAGCCAGGGACTAGCGGGAGGGCCCGGAGATACGCAGTATTTT
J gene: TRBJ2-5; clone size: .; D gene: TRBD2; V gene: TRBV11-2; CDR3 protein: CASSFPSGEETQYF; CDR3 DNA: TGTGCCAGCAGCTTCCCTAGCGGGGAAGAGACCCAGTACTTC
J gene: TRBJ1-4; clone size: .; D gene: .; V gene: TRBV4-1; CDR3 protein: CASSQGAKPSNEKLFF; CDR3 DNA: TGCGCCAGCAGCCAAGGGGCCAAGCCGAGTAATGAAAAACTGTTTTTT
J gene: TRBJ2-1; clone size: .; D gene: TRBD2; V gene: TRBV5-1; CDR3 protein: CASSFSGGSPDNEQFF; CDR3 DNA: TGCGCCAGCAGCTTCTCTGGCGGGAGTCCGGACAATGAGCAGTTCTTC
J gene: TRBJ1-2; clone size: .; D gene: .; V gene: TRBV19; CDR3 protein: CASSWMEGYGYTF; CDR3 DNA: TGTGCCAGTAGTTGGATGGAGGGCTATGGCTACACCTTC
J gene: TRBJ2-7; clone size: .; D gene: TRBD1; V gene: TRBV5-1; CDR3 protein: CVSSLDTGGSYEQYF; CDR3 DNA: TGCGTCAGCAGCTTGGATACAGGGGGCTCGTACGAGCAGTACTTC
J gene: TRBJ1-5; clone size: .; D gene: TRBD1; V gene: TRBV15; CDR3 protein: CATRVDRVNQPQHF; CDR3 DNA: TGTGCCACCAGAGTGGACAGGGTCAATCAGCCCCAGCATTTT
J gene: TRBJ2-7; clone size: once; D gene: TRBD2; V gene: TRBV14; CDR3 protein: CASSKPVLAGVSYEQYF; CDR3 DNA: TGTGCCAGCAGCAAACCGGTCCTAGCGGGGGTCTCCTACGAGCAGTACTTC
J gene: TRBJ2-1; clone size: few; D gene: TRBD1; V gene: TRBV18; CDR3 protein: CASSPPRQGIHEQFF; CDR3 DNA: TGTGCCAGCTCACCACCGAGACAGGGGATCCATGAGCAGTTCTTC
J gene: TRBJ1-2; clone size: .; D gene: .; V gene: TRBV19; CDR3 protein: CASSIAPGKGGYTF; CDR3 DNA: TGTGCCAGTAGTATAGCCCCAGGGAAAGGTGGCTACACCTTC
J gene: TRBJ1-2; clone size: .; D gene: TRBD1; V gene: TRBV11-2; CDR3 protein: CASSLSGQNYGYTF; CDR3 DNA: TGTGCCAGCAGTTTGTCGGGACAGAACTATGGCTACACCTTC
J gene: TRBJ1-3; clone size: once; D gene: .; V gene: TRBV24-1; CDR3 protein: CATSEMWRPSSGNTIYF; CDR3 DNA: TGTGCCACCAGTGAGATGTGGAGGCCGAGCTCTGGAAACACCATATATTTT
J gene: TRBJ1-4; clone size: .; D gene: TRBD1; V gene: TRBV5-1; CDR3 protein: CASSSGQVLNEKLFF; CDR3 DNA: TGCGCCAGCAGCTCGGGACAGGTCCTTAATGAAAAACTGTTTTTT
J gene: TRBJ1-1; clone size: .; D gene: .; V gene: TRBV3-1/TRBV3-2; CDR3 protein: CASSPTVSNTEAFF; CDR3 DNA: TGTGCCAGCAGCCCGACAGTTTCGAACACTGAAGCTTTCTTT
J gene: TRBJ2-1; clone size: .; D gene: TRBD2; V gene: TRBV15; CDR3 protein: CATSREGLAFFNEQFF; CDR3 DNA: TGTGCCACCAGCAGAGAGGGACTAGCGTTTTTTAATGAGCAGTTCTTC
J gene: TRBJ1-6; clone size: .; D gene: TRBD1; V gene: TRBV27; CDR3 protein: CASTRDRVGSPLHF; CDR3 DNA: TGTGCCAGCACCAGGGACAGGGTAGGCTCACCCCTCCACTTT
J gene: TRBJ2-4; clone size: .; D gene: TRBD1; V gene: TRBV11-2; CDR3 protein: CASSFIKGAKKNIQYF; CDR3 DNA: TGTGCCAGCAGCTTTATAAAGGGGGCAAAGAAAAACATTCAGTACTTC
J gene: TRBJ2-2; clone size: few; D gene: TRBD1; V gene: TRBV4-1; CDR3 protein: CASSQAGQGATRGELFF; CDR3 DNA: TGCGCCAGCAGCCAAGCGGGACAGGGGGCGACTCGCGGGGAGCTGTTTTTT
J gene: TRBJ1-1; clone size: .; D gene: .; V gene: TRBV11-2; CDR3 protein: CASSLTPNTEAFF; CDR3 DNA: TGTGCCAGCAGCTTGACTCCGAACACTGAAGCTTTCTTT
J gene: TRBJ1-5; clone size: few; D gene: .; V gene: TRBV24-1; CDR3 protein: CATSGRGISNQPQHF; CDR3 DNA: TGTGCCACCAGTGGCCGCGGGATCAGCAATCAGCCCCAGCATTTT
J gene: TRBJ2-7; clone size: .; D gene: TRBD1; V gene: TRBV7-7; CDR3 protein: CASSFASTGDYEQYF; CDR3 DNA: TGTGCTAGCAGCTTCGCGTCGACAGGGGATTACGAGCAGTACTTC
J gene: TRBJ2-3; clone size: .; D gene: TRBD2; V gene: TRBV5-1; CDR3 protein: CASSRDLVRLAGDTQYF; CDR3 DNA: TGCGCCAGCAGCCGGGACCTCGTTCGACTAGCGGGAGATACGCAGTATTTT
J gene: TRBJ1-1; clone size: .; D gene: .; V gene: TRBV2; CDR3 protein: CASSEVGVNTEAFF; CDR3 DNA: TGTGCCAGCAGTGAAGTCGGAGTTAACACTGAAGCTTTCTTT
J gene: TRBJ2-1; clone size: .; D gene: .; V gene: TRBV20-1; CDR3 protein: CSASYTRQAPGNEQFF; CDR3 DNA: TGCAGTGCTAGTTACACCCGACAGGCCCCGGGGAATGAGCAGTTCTTC
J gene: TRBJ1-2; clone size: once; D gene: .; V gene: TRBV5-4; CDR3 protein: CASSLGVGGYTF; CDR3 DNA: TGTGCCAGCAGCTTAGGGGTCGGAGGCTACACCTTC
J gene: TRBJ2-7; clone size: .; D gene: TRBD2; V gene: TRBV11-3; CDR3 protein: CASSSSGVLAGGPLAEQYF; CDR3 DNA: TGTGCCAGCAGCTCCTCCGGAGTTCTAGCGGGAGGGCCCCTCGCCGAGCAGTACTTC
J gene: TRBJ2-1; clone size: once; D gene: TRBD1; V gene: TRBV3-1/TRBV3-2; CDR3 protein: CASSLRTGQVNEQFF; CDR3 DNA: TGTGCCAGCAGCCTCCGGACAGGGCAGGTCAATGAGCAGTTCTTC
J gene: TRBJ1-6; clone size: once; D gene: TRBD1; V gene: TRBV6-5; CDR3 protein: CASSFTGQGYSPLHF; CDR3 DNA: TGTGCCAGCAGTTTCACGGGACAGGGATACTCACCCCTCCACTTT
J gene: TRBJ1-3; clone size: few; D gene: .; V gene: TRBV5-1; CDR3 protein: CASSLDGQGNTIYF; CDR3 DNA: TGCGCCAGCAGCTTGGACGGTCAGGGGAACACCATATATTTT
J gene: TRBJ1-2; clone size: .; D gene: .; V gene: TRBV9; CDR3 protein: CASSPQGLGYTF; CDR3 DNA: TGTGCCAGCAGCCCCCAGGGGCTCGGCTACACCTTC
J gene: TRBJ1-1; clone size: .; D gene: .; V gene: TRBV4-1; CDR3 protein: CASSQDRGQTEAFF; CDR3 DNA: TGCGCCAGCAGCCAAGACAGGGGCCAGACTGAAGCTTTCTTT
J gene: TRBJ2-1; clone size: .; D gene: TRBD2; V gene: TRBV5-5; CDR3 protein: CASSSRTSGGANNEQFF; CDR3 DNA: TGTGCCAGCAGCTCTCGGACTAGCGGGGGGGCGAACAATGAGCAGTTCTTC
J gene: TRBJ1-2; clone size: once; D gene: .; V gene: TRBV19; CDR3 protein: CASRLYNGDGYTF; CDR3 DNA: TGTGCCAGTAGGCTCTATAACGGGGATGGCTACACCTTC
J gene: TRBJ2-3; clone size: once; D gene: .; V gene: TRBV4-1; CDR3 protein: CASSLPPGTGLQDTQYF; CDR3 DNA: TGCGCCAGCAGCTTACCTCCAGGAACAGGGCTGCAGGATACGCAGTATTTT
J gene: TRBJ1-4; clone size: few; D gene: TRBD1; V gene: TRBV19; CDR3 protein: CASTWTGNEKLFF; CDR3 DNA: TGTGCCAGTACCTGGACAGGGAATGAAAAACTGTTTTTT
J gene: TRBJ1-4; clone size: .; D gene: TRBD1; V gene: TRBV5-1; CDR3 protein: CASSAGQGIGDEKLFF; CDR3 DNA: TGCGCCAGCAGCGCCGGACAGGGGATCGGTGATGAAAAACTGTTTTTT
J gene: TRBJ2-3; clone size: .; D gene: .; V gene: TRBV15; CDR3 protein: CATLEADTQYF; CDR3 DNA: TGTGCCACCCTCGAGGCAGATACGCAGTATTTT
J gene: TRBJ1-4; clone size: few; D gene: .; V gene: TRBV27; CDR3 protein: CASSSGRGNEKLFF; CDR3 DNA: TGTGCCAGCAGTTCGGGGAGGGGTAATGAAAAACTGTTTTTT
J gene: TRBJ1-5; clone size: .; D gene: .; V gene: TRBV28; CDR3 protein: CASIPSGGARGNQPQHF; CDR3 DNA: TGTGCCAGCATCCCCTCTGGGGGGGCTAGGGGCAATCAGCCCCAGCATTTT
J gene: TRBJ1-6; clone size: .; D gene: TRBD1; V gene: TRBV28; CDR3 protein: CASRTGTGNSPLHF; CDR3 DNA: TGTGCCAGCAGAACCGGGACAGGGAATTCACCCCTCCACTTT
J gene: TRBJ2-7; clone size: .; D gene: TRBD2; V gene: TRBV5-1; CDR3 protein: CASSFQTSGRPYEQYF; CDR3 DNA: TGCGCCAGCAGCTTCCAGACTAGCGGGAGGCCCTACGAGCAGTACTTC
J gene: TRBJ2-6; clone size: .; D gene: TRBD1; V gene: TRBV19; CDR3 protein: CASSIRAGQGVSLGANVLTF; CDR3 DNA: TGTGCCAGTAGTATACGCGCCGGACAGGGTGTTTCCCTGGGGGCCAACGTCCTGACTTTC
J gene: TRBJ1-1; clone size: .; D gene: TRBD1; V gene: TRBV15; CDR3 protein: CATSSAGTGFTEAFF; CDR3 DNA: TGTGCCACCAGCAGCGCCGGGACAGGCTTCACTGAAGCTTTCTTT
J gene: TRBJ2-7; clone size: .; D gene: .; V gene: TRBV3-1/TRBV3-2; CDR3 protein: CASSQANRAYEQYF; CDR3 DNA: TGTGCCAGCAGCCAAGCGAACAGGGCCTACGAGCAGTACTTC
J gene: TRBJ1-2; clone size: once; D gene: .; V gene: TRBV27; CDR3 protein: CASKEGLDYGYTF; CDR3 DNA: TGTGCCAGCAAGGAGGGTCTGGACTATGGCTACACCTTC
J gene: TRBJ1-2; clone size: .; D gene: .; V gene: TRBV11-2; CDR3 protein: CASSVGNTGFTSYTF; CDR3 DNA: TGTGCCAGCAGCGTCGGGAACACAGGGTTTACGAGCTACACCTTC